Below, one T cell receptor (beta chain) is given with its context. This specimen comes from a study of blood T cell repertoires in COVID-19. Overall study: COVID-19 samples from acute and convalescent phases originated in the United States, Italy and Spain. Sources were T cells, B-cell-depleted T cells, or PBMCs; the material itself was cDNA or gDNA.

The germline V gene has CDR1 LNHDA and CDR2 SQIVND (reference sequence). The CDR3 extends over 15 amino acids. V was pared by 6 bases and J by 0 bases, with 12 bases between. Study processing details: Cell counts per sample came from amplifying reference gene primers. TCRdb's copy holds only in-frame clones and misses some; the assay was immunoSEQ multiplex PCR. V, J and clone size are taken as reported in that table, and D and trimming were inferred from the DNA itself. The data contain some 150,000 clones, around nine tenths of them singletons. Sequencing used peripheral blood. This receptor was taken from a young man with active or convalescent COVID-19. The rearrangement joins TRBV19 to TRBJ1-5; D might be TRBD1 (6 bases). This CDR3 reads CASSDRPYSNQPQHF. As DNA, the CDR3 is TGTGCCAGTAGCGACAGGCCTTATAGCAATCAGCCCCAGCATTTT.